These 30 T cell receptor beta chains originate from one sample sequenced in a study of blood T cell repertoires in COVID-19. Repertoires were generated with immunoSEQ multiplex PCR, while TCRdb's copy carries only in-frame clones and drops some. Of about 380,000 clones in the sample, 88% were seen once. Sample: PBMCs or T cells enriched from blood (not recorded which). The receptors stem from a woman in her late teens or twenties who had recovered from COVID-19.

This rearrangement joins TRBV4-1 to TRBJ2-5; 9 bases align to TRBD1. Germline CDR1 reads MGHRA; CDR2 reads YSYEKL. The V gene end was trimmed by 3 bases and the J gene end by 2 bases; junction bases not matched to a gene: 4. This CDR3 contains 15 residues. CDR3: CASSQPGQGQETQYF. The CDR3 DNA follows: TGCGCCAGCAGCCAGCCGGGACAGGGTCAAGAGACCCAGTACTTC.

The sample holds one count of this clone. The chain uses TRBV2 and TRBJ1-1, with a weak D call TRBD1 (5 bases). This CDR3 spans 13 amino acids. Trimming took 10 bases from V and 4 from J, leaving 16 bases between them. Germline-derived CDR1 and CDR2 are SNHLY and FYNNEI. CDR3 DNA: TGTGCCACTATGGCAGGTAGGGGCACTGAAGCTTTCTTT. It codes for CATMAGRGTEAFF.

The V gene is TRBV7-9, the J gene TRBJ2-7, with 7 bases identical to TRBD1. The V gene's germline CDR1 is SEHNR and CDR2 FQNEAQ (reference sequence). Trimming at V came to 5 bases and at J to 5 bases, leaving 6 bases not matched to a gene. The CDR3 loop spans 13 amino acids. DNA of the CDR3: TGTGCCAGCAGCAATTTACAGGGGAACGAGCAGTACTTC. Translation gives CASSNLQGNEQYF.

This chain joins TRBV5-1 and TRBJ1-1, with 8 bases that match TRBD1. With 0 bases clipped from V and 4 bases from J, the junction kept 8 bases outside the gene matches. The germline V gene has CDR1 SGHRS and CDR2 YFSETQ. The CDR3 is 16 amino acids. The DNA for the CDR3 is TGCGCCAGCAGCTTGGCGTCGGCAGGGGGCTTCACTGAAGCTTTCTTT. It translates to CASSLASAGGFTEAFF.

The rearrangement joins TRBV4-3 to TRBJ1-4; a weak D match, TRBD1 (6 bases). CDR1 is LGHNA, CDR2 YSLEER, per germline. V dropped 1 base and J dropped 8 bases, with 17 bases sitting between them. This CDR3 spans 16 amino acids. CDR3 sequence (DNA): TGCGCCAGCAGCCAAGGAAGAAAGCAGGGGCTAGAAAAACTGTTTTTT. This encodes CASSQGRKQGLEKLFF.

The chain recombines TRBV5-4 with TRBJ1-1; the D is unclear. V was shortened by 4 bases and J by 2 bases, with 6 bases between the two germline ends. Germline CDR1 SGHNT, CDR2 YYREEE (reference sequence). The CDR3 sequence is 12 residues long. The DNA for the CDR3 is TGTGCCAGCAGCAAGCCCAACACTGAAGCTTTCTTT. Protein: CASSKPNTEAFF.

This clone has more than one count but fewer than ten. The chain carries TRBV7-3 and TRBJ1-2; weak D call: TRBD1 (6 bases). Germline-derived CDR1 and CDR2 are SGHTA and FQGTGA. V was cut by 4 bases and J by 4 bases, with 16 bases left in between. The CDR3 sequence is 15 residues long. CDR3 amino acids: CASSSSGGPLYGYTF. The DNA for the CDR3 is TGTGCCAGCAGCTCCTCCGGGGGGCCCCTCTATGGCTACACCTTC.

This clone appeared a few times. The sample contains more than one DNA sequence encoding this CDR3. The chain links TRBV30 to TRBJ1-2; TRBD1 agrees at 11 bases. Unmatched junction bases numbered 6, after V lost 1 base and J lost 8 bases. Germline V gives CDR1 GTSNPN, CDR2 SVGIG (reference sequence). There are 14 residues in the CDR3. The CDR3, as DNA: TGTGCCTGGAGTGAAGGGACAGGGGGTGTAGGCTACACCTTC. Its translation is CAWSEGTGGVGYTF.

The chain employs TRBV19 and TRBJ2-7; 7 bases fit TRBD1. The CDR3 sequence is 13 residues long. V was clipped by 5 bases and J by 4 bases; unmatched bases: 5. Germline V lookup: CDR1 LNHDA, CDR2 SQIVND (reference sequence). CDR3 sequence: CASSLRQGYEQYF. CDR3 DNA: TGTGCCAGTAGTCTCCGACAGGGATACGAGCAGTACTTC.

The CDR3 spells CAISESTGGRVGRQFF. The CDR3 DNA is TGTGCCATCAGTGAGTCGACAGGGGGCCGGGTGGGGAGGCAGTTCTTC. This rearrangement joins TRBV10-3 to TRBJ2-1; 10 bases line up with TRBD1. Germline V gene sequence: CDR1 ENHRY, CDR2 SYGVKD. The CDR3 extends over 16 amino acids. Losses at the gene ends were 0 bases for V and 12 bases for J; bases not matched to a gene: 11.

V usage is TRBV6-5 and J usage is TRBJ1-2; a possible D gene is TRBD1 (5 bases). Germline lookup yields CDR1 MNHEY and CDR2 SVGAGI. Trimming took 2 bases from V and 5 from J, leaving 12 bases between them. The length of the CDR3 is 14 residues. In DNA form, the CDR3 reads TGTGCCAGCAGTTACCGGGACTGGGGATATGGCTACACCTTC. It codes for CASSYRDWGYGYTF.

The chain uses TRBV7-9 and TRBJ1-5; 8 bases line up with TRBD1. The CDR3 has 14 residues. CDR1 is SEHNR, CDR2 FQNEAQ, per germline (reference sequence). V shed 4 bases and J 7 bases; nucleotides not matched to a gene: 6. The CDR3 DNA reads as TGTGCCAGCAGCTCGGACAGGGCATTCCAGCCCCAGCATTTT. Translating it yields CASSSDRAFQPQHF.

V is TRBV28 and J is TRBJ2-7, with D perhaps TRBD2 (5 bases). Germline CDR1 is MDHEN and CDR2 is SYDVKM. This CDR3 comprises 12 residues. Trimming cost V 4 bases and J 9 bases, with 13 bases left between them. CDR3 coding DNA: TGTGCCAGCAGTTCCATCTACGAGGGGCAGTACTTC. Its translation is CASSSIYEGQYF.

This sequence joins TRBV6-4 and TRBJ1-2; 7 bases map to TRBD1. Germline CDR1 MRHNA, CDR2 SNTAGT. Germline trimming cut 3 bases from V and 7 bases from J; bases unmatched to any gene: 8. The CDR3 spans 14 residues. CDR3 in amino acids: CASSDPATGVGYTF. As DNA, the CDR3 is TGTGCCAGCAGTGATCCCGCAACAGGGGTTGGCTACACCTTC.

V gene TRBV7-2 combines with J gene TRBJ1-6; TRBD1 agrees at 7 bases. The V gene end was trimmed by 1 base and the J gene end by 4 bases; junction bases not matched to a gene: 4. The CDR3 has 16 residues. Germline V lookup: CDR1 SGHTA, CDR2 FQGNSA. The CDR3 here is CASSLVGQDYNSPLHF. CDR3 coding DNA: TGTGCCAGCAGCTTAGTCGGACAGGATTATAATTCACCCCTCCACTTT.

The gene calls are TRBV28 and TRBJ1-2; a possible D gene is TRBD1 (5 bases). The germline gives CDR1 MDHEN, CDR2 SYDVKM. V lost 3 bases, J lost 5 bases, and 10 bases lay in between. This CDR3 is built from 13 residues. The CDR3 is CASSLQGRYGYTF. DNA for the CDR3: TGTGCCAGCAGTTTGCAGGGAAGGTATGGCTACACCTTC.

The chain employs TRBV14 and TRBJ2-3, with D possibly matching TRBD2 (7 bases). Deletions cut 4 bases from V and 4 bases from J, with 18 bases between. Germline V gene lookup returns CDR1 SGHDN and CDR2 FVKESK. This CDR3 comprises 16 residues. This CDR3 reads CASSRRRGGLSDTQYF. CDR3 sequence (DNA): TGTGCCAGCAGCCGCCGGAGGGGGGGCCTCTCAGATACGCAGTATTTT.

This clone was detected a few times. V is TRBV9 and J is TRBJ1-3; 9 bases match TRBD1. Germline CDR1 SGDLS, CDR2 YYNGEE. V trimming: 0 bases; J trimming: 2 bases; junction bases outside the gene matches: 0. This CDR3 spans 15 amino acids. CDR3 DNA: TGTGCCAGCAGCGTAGGGGACAGGGCTGGAAACACCATATATTTT. It codes for CASSVGDRAGNTIYF.

V is TRBV2 and J is TRBJ1-5, with a weak D call TRBD1 (6 bases). The CDR3 loop spans 14 amino acids. The V end lost 7 bases, the J end lost 7 bases, and 17 bases lay between the germline ends. Germline-derived CDR1 and CDR2 are SNHLY and FYNNEI. The DNA of the CDR3 is TGTGCCAGCACGCTCAGGGGCAAGGACCAGCCCCAGCATTTT. Its translation: CASTLRGKDQPQHF. Full variable domain (missing parts from reference TRBV2 and TRBJ1-5): EPEVTQTPSHQVTQMGQEVILRCVPISNHLYFYWYRQILGQKVEFLVSFYNNEISEKSEIFDDQFSVERPDGSNFTLKIRSTKLEDSAMYFCASTLRGKDQPQHFGDGTRLSIL.

V and J are TRBV9 and TRBJ1-1; no definite D call. This CDR3 is built from 13 residues. Trimming shortened V by 2 bases and J by 0 bases, and 5 bases separated the two germline ends. The germline V gene has CDR1 SGDLS and CDR2 YYNGEE. In DNA form, the CDR3 reads TGTGCCAGCAGCGTGTCCATGAACACTGAAGCTTTCTTT. It codes for CASSVSMNTEAFF.

V and J are TRBV6-5 and TRBJ1-6, with unresolved D. The CDR3 sequence is 16 residues long. Germline V lookup: CDR1 MNHEY, CDR2 SVGAGI. The ends were cut back, 4 bases at V and 10 bases at J, with 20 bases in the middle. This CDR3 is CASSSKVGLPGSPLHF. In DNA form, the CDR3 reads TGTGCCAGCAGTTCAAAAGTTGGGCTTCCCGGATCACCCCTCCACTTT.

The count of this clone is one. The gene calls are TRBV4-1 and TRBJ1-1; 9 bases line up with TRBD1. V shed 4 bases and J 7 bases; nucleotides not matched to a gene: 10. The germline gives CDR1 MGHRA, CDR2 YSYEKL. The CDR3 runs to 15 residues. CDR3 in amino acids: CASSRGGTGYFEAFF. The CDR3 DNA reads TGCGCCAGCAGCCGAGGAGGGACAGGGTATTTTGAAGCTTTCTTT.

This clone was observed once. The chain has TRBV6-5 and TRBJ1-2, with 7 bases aligning to TRBD1. Losses at the gene ends were 6 bases for V and 7 bases for J; bases not matched to a gene: 8. Germline V gene sequence: CDR1 MNHEY, CDR2 SVGAGI. The CDR3 totals 13 residues. Here the CDR3 DNA reads TGTGCCAGCAGACTCGACAGGGCCTCTGGCTACACCTTC. It codes for CASRLDRASGYTF.

The rearrangement links TRBV7-9 to TRBJ1-6; 9 bases align to TRBD1. The J segment lost 6 bases and the V segment lost 5 bases, leaving 8 bases of the junction unmatched. This CDR3 is built from 16 residues. The germline CDR1 and CDR2 sequences are SEHNR and FQNEAQ (reference sequence). DNA of the CDR3: TGTGCCAGCAGCGAACAGGGGGCGCTTGGTAATTCACCCCTCCACTTT. This translates into CASSEQGALGNSPLHF.

V gene TRBV5-4 combines with J gene TRBJ2-5; D is perhaps TRBD1 (6 bases). The germline CDR1 and CDR2 sequences are SGHNT and YYREEE (reference sequence). The CDR3 runs to 14 residues. V lost 5 bases to trimming and J lost 3 bases, with 14 bases between them. In DNA, the CDR3 is TGTGCCAGCAGACACAGGGCTGAAGAAGAGACCCAGTACTTC. It yields the protein CASRHRAEEETQYF.

In its sample, this clone was seen a few times. The chain links TRBV19 to TRBJ1-1; 7 nucleotides align to TRBD1. The V segment lost 3 bases and the J segment 5 bases; nucleotides outside the gene matches: 3. The CDR3 is 13 residues long. Germline V gene lookup returns CDR1 LNHDA and CDR2 SQIVND (reference sequence). The CDR3 DNA is TGTGCCAGTAGTATTGTGGGACAGACTGAAGCTTTCTTT. Residues: CASSIVGQTEAFF.

In nucleotides, the CDR3 is TGTGCCAGCTCACCACCGGGCAGGGTAATTGACACCGGGGAGCTGTTTTTT. Translating it yields CASSPPGRVIDTGELFF. This chain joins TRBV18 and TRBJ2-2, with D tentatively TRBD1 (5 bases). The CDR3 is 17 amino acids. Germline V gene data show CDR1 as KGHSH and CDR2 as LQKENI. Deletions cut 0 bases from V and 3 bases from J, with 14 bases between.

The chain recombines TRBV7-6 with TRBJ2-5, with 10 positions matching TRBD2. From germline, CDR1 is SGHVS and CDR2 FNYEAQ. The CDR3 is 19 residues long. V lost 10 bases, J lost 0 bases, and 20 bases stayed unmatched. The CDR3 coding sequence is TGTGCCATTAGCGGGGGGTTAAGCGGGATCTTCCAGTACCAAGAGACCCAGTACTTC. Its protein is CAISGGLSGIFQYQETQYF.

The chain couples TRBV9 to TRBJ2-3; 8 bases align to TRBD2. V gave up 0 bases and J gave up 2 bases; unmatched junction bases: 5. This CDR3 contains 16 residues. Looked up from germline, CDR1 is SGDLS and CDR2 is YYNGEE. DNA for the CDR3: TGTGCCAGCAGCGTAGCCAGCGGGGGCCTCACAGATACGCAGTATTTT. It yields the protein CASSVASGGLTDTQYF.

The chain uses TRBV30 and TRBJ2-2; possibly TRBD1 for D (5 bases). V gave up 4 bases and J gave up 4 bases, with 13 bases separating them. There are 14 residues in the CDR3. Germline V gene sequence: CDR1 GTSNPN, CDR2 SVGIG (reference sequence). The CDR3 sequence: CAWTNQGSTGELFF. The CDR3 coding sequence is TGTGCCTGGACTAACCAGGGATCCACCGGGGAGCTGTTTTTT.